This T cell receptor (beta chain) was captured by sequencing in a study of cytotoxic CD8 clonotypes in ibrutinib-treated CLL. The V gene's germline CDR1 is SSHAT and CDR2 FNYEAQ (reference sequence). This CDR3 region has 14 residues. Using immunoSEQ multiplex PCR, the repertoire was profiled, and TCRdb retains in-frame clones only, with some absent. The data hold roughly 250,000 clones, with 70% observed a single time. As for this clone: One end of the junction does not line up with germline, which may come from a read error.

This sequence originates from a human donor with chronic lymphocytic leukemia. The sequences come from PBMCs, collected after 24 months of ibrutinib treatment. V gene TRBV7-7 combines with J gene TRBJ2-2; 7 nucleotides agree with TRBD1. The CDR3 loop is CASSLWDSTGELFF. CDR3 DNA sequence: TGTGCTAGCAGCTTATGGGACAGCACCGGGGAGCTGTTTTTT.